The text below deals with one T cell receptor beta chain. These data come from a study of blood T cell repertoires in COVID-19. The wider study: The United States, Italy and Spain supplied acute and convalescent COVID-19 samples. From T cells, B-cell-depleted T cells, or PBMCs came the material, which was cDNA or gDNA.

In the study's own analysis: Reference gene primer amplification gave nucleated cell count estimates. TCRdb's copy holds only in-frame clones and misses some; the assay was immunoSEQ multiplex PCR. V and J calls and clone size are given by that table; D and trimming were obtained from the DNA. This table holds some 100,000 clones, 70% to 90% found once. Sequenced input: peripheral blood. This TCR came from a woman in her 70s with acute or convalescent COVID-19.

The CDR3, as DNA: TGCGCCACCAAAACAGGGGGGAGCTCCTACGAGCAGTACTTC. It encodes CATKTGGSSYEQYF. The gene calls are TRBV10-2 and TRBJ2-7, with 8 bases that match TRBD1. Trimming took 10 bases from V and 0 from J; bases not matched to a gene: 8. CDR3 length equals 14 residues. CDR1 and CDR2 from the germline V gene are WSHSY and SAAADI.